These T cell receptor beta chains were read from a single sample in a study of blood T cell repertoires in COVID-19. Some clones are missing from TCRdb's copy, which holds only in-frame ones; the method was immunoSEQ multiplex PCR. The table includes some 64,000 clones, around 80% detected once. The sequenced sample consisted of peripheral blood. These receptor sequences come from a human donor in a cohort sampled during active COVID-19. The CDR3 runs from the conserved cysteine through the conserved F or W. D genes are given only for firm matches. Not every row has a clone size; where given, it reads once, few, many or a size class.

CDR3 protein | CDR3 DNA | D gene | clone size | J gene | V gene
CASSPPPGSSYNSPLHF | TGTGCCAGCAGCCCCCCTCCGGGGAGCTCCTATAATTCACCCCTCCACTTT | - | once | TRBJ1-6 | TRBV6-2/TRBV6-3
CATSGVWNEKLFF | TGTGCCACAAGTGGAGTTTGGAATGAAAAACTGTTTTTT | - | - | TRBJ1-4 | TRBV2
CASSSAPTGRTDTQYF | TGTGCCAGCAGTTCTGCCCCGACAGGGCGCACAGATACGCAGTATTTT | TRBD1 | - | TRBJ2-3 | TRBV27
CASSETDHQPQHF | TGTGCCAGCAGTGAAACAGATCATCAGCCCCAGCATTTT | - | - | TRBJ1-5 | TRBV6-1
CASSYSRSGGDEQFF | TGTGCCAGCAGTTACTCGAGGAGCGGGGGGGATGAGCAGTTCTTC | TRBD2 | few | TRBJ2-1 | TRBV6-2/TRBV6-3
CASSYPDRGYGYTF | TGTGCCAGCAGTTACCCGGACAGAGGCTATGGCTACACCTTC | - | - | TRBJ1-2 | TRBV6-6
CASSLAGADTEAFF | TGTGCCAGCAGCTTAGCAGGGGCGGACACTGAAGCTTTCTTT | - | - | TRBJ1-1 | TRBV7-9
CASSYPAGQETQYF | TGTGCCAGCAGTTACCCGGCGGGCCAAGAGACCCAGTACTTC | - | few | TRBJ2-5 | TRBV6-2/TRBV6-3
CASSLVGGHTDTQYF | TGTGCCAGCAGCTTAGTGGGGGGGCACACAGATACGCAGTATTTT | - | - | TRBJ2-3 | TRBV7-6
CASSYSTGGFYNEQFF | TGTGCCAGCAGTTACTCGACAGGGGGCTTCTACAATGAGCAGTTCTTC | TRBD1 | - | TRBJ2-1 | TRBV6-2/TRBV6-3
CASSVSGQPGNTIYF | TGTGCCAGCAGCGTTTCTGGCCAACCTGGAAACACCATATATTTT | - | - | TRBJ1-3 | TRBV9
CASSREQGAAEQFF | TGTGCCAGCAGCAGGGAACAGGGGGCGGCTGAGCAGTTCTTC | TRBD1 | - | TRBJ2-1 | TRBV5-4
CASSQEGAGFLSEAFF | TGCGCCAGCAGCCAAGAAGGGGCAGGATTTTTATCTGAAGCTTTCTTT | - | - | TRBJ1-1 | TRBV4-1
CASSPTGLGTGELFF | TGTGCCAGCAGCCCTACAGGGCTTGGCACCGGGGAGCTGTTTTTT | - | - | TRBJ2-2 | TRBV11-2
CASHDSRGMNTEAFF | TGTGCCAGCCACGACAGTAGAGGAATGAACACTGAAGCTTTCTTT | - | - | TRBJ1-1 | TRBV19
CASSLSPSGGLSEQYF | TGTGCCAGCAGCTTATCCCCTAGCGGGGGACTCTCCGAGCAGTACTTC | TRBD2 | few | TRBJ2-7 | TRBV7-3
CAWSVGGNTEAFF | TGTGCCTGGAGTGTAGGGGGGAACACTGAAGCTTTCTTT | - | - | TRBJ1-1 | TRBV30
CASSLVGQGEAFF | TGCGCCAGCAGCTTGGTAGGGCAGGGTGAAGCTTTCTTT | - | few | TRBJ1-1 | TRBV5-1
CASGFGTAKETQYF | TGTGCTAGTGGTTTCGGGACAGCTAAAGAGACCCAGTACTTC | TRBD1 | once | TRBJ2-5 | TRBV12-5
CASSRRTGQYGYTF | TGTGCCAGCAGCCGGAGGACAGGACAATATGGCTACACCTTC | TRBD1 | - | TRBJ1-2 | TRBV3-1/TRBV3-2
CASSQELLGNEQFF | TGTGCCAGCAGCCAAGAGTTACTAGGCAATGAGCAGTTCTTC | - | few | TRBJ2-1 | TRBV14
CASSLGTGPFHF | TGTGCCAGCAGCTTAGGGACAGGACCTTTCCATTTT | TRBD1 | few | TRBJ1-4 | TRBV7-9
CASSFSGTGSTDTQYF | TGTGCCAGCAGCTTCTCCGGGACAGGGTCTACAGATACGCAGTATTTT | TRBD1 | - | TRBJ2-3 | TRBV7-8
CASSQFNSNQPQHF | TGCGCCAGCAGCCAATTTAATAGCAATCAGCCCCAGCATTTT | - | - | TRBJ1-5 | TRBV4-1
CASSYAEQGGAYEQYF | TGTGCCAGCAGTTACGCCGAACAGGGGGGCGCCTACGAGCAGTACTTC | TRBD1 | once | TRBJ2-7 | TRBV6-6
CASSPQGYGTEAFF | TGTGCCAGCAGTCCACAGGGTTACGGCACTGAAGCTTTCTTT | - | - | TRBJ1-1 | TRBV6-5